At least ten counts were recorded for the clone carrying this TCR beta chain. Mismatch with germline at one junction end may stem from a read error. The sample originates from a study of HIV-infected patients and healthy controls. The germline CDR1 and CDR2 sequences are MDHEN and SYDVKM. The CDR3 sequence is 14 residues long. TCRdb fed the 5' RACE reads into MiXCR, producing one record per CDR3 protein. The table records about 67,000 distinct CDR3 sequences, less than 20% of them present only once. Sequenced sample: CD4+ T cells from blood. This TCR was sampled from a human donor in good health. The chain carries TRBV28 and TRBJ1-2, with 7 bases fitting TRBD1. CDR3 coding DNA: TGTGCCAGCAGTTTAGGCAGGGGGAACTTTGGCTACACCTTC. Amino acids: CASSLGRGNFGYTF.